A selection of T cell receptor beta chains follows, all from one sample in a study of T cells in Graves' hyperthyroidism and ophthalmopathy. TCRdb re-derived calls from the multiplex PCR reads in MiXCR, one entry per CDR3 protein. Of a few hundred thousand distinct CDR3 sequences detected, about 15% appear once; the ten largest clones hold about 31%. Sequenced input: blood. Receptor source: a woman aged 25 to 45 with Graves' hyperthyroidism. The CDR3 runs from the conserved cysteine through the conserved F or W. The D gene is left open where the match is weak. Some rows mark clone size as missing; the rest say once, few, many or name a class of expanded clone.

v_call	j_call	d_call	clone_size	cdr3_aa	cdr3_nt
TRBV28	TRBJ2-7	TRBD1	many	CASSRPGTALSYEQYF	TGTGCCAGCAGTAGGCCTGGGACAGCCCTTTCCTACGAGCAGTACTTC
TRBV12-3/TRBV12-4	TRBJ2-2	.	.	CAFARHTGELFF	TGTGCCTTCGCCAGACACACCGGGGAGCTGTTTTTT
TRBV6-1	TRBJ2-3	TRBD2	.	CASSRLRTSAQTDTQYF	TGTGCCAGCAGCCGGCTACGGACTAGCGCCCAAACAGATACGCAGTATTTT
TRBV5-1	TRBJ2-7	TRBD2	.	CASSGGLAGTYEQYF	TGCGCCAGCAGTGGAGGGCTAGCGGGAACCTACGAGCAGTACTTC
TRBV3-1	TRBJ1-1	TRBD1	many	CASSLGPRGTEAFF	TGTGCCAGCAGCCTTGGGCCCAGGGGGACTGAAGCTTTCTTT
TRBV25-1	TRBJ1-1	.	.	CASSDYSTEAFF	TGTGCCAGCAGTGATTACAGCACTGAAGCTTTCTTT
TRBV5-1	TRBJ2-1	TRBD2	few	CASSLGGLAGGYNEQFF	TGCGCCAGCAGCTTGGGAGGACTAGCGGGAGGTTACAATGAGCAGTTCTTC
TRBV10-3	TRBJ1-5	.	.	CATAHQRLAQHF	TGTGCCACCGCGCATCAGCGTTTAGCCCAGCATTTT
TRBV28	TRBJ2-1	.	.	CASSLWTGTIDEQFF	TGTGCCAGCAGTTTATGGACCGGGACAATCGATGAGCAGTTCTTC
TRBV28	TRBJ2-5	.	many	CASRAEKETQYF	TGTGCCAGCCGGGCAGAGAAAGAGACCCAGTACTTC
TRBV9	TRBJ2-7	TRBD2	many	CASSVGGSSYEQYF	TGTGCCAGCAGCGTCGGGGGGAGCTCCTACGAGCAGTACTTC
TRBV28	TRBJ2-1	.	many	CASSNRDSSYNEQFF	TGTGCCAGCAGCAACAGGGATAGCTCCTACAATGAGCAGTTCTTC
TRBV3-1	TRBJ1-2	TRBD1	.	CASSQKQGARGGYTF	TGTGCCAGCAGCCAAAAACAGGGGGCGAGAGGTGGCTACACCTTC
TRBV6-2/TRBV6-3	TRBJ2-5	.	few	CASSSWGRSAQETQYF	TGTGCCAGCAGCTCCTGGGGTCGAAGCGCCCAAGAGACCCAGTACTTC
TRBV7-2	TRBJ1-5	.	many	CASRPGRDNQPQHF	TGTGCCAGCAGACCGGGACGGGACAATCAGCCCCAGCATTTT
TRBV9	TRBJ2-7	TRBD2	.	CASSEGTSGTYEQYF	TGTGCCAGCAGCGAGGGGACTAGCGGGACCTACGAGCAGTACTTC
TRBV24-1	TRBJ2-1	TRBD1	few	CATSGIRTGRGDEQFF	TGTGCCACCAGTGGAATCCGGACAGGAAGAGGGGATGAGCAGTTCTTC
TRBV19	TRBJ1-2	.	.	CASSARQAANYGYTF	TGTGCCAGTAGTGCCCGACAGGCTGCTAACTATGGCTACACCTTC
TRBV29-1	TRBJ2-7	.	few	CSVLRDTTYEQYF	TGCAGCGTCCTTAGGGACACAACCTACGAGCAGTACTTC
TRBV3-1	TRBJ2-5	TRBD2	few	CASLTGGQETQYF	TGTGCCAGCCTCACGGGGGGGCAAGAGACCCAGTACTTC
TRBV5-1	TRBJ2-3	.	.	CASSLGRNPDTQYF	TGCGCCAGCAGCTTGGGGCGGAATCCAGATACGCAGTATTTT
TRBV28	TRBJ2-3	TRBD2	few	CASSSPVGREESFSTDTQYF	TGTGCCAGCAGTTCCCCCGTGGGGCGGGAGGAGTCTTTTAGCACAGATACGCAGTATTTT
TRBV20-1	TRBJ2-5	.	many	CSARSPFHRVQETQYF	TGCAGTGCTAGATCCCCTTTTCATCGGGTTCAAGAGACCCAGTACTTC
TRBV29-1	TRBJ2-1	.	.	CSVVLVILHEQFF	TGCAGCGTTGTGCTAGTAATTTTGCATGAGCAGTTCTTC
TRBV28	TRBJ1-5	TRBD1	.	CASSFGGQVNQPQHF	TGTGCCAGCAGTTTCGGGGGACAGGTCAATCAGCCCCAGCATTTT
TRBV5-5	TRBJ2-3	TRBD2	few	CASSEPSGMADTQYF	TGTGCCAGCAGCGAACCTAGCGGGATGGCAGATACGCAGTATTTT
TRBV20-1	TRBJ2-1	TRBD2	many	CSAQTAGAYNEQFF	TGCAGTGCTCAGACGGCGGGAGCCTACAATGAGCAGTTCTTC
TRBV6-6	TRBJ2-5	.	many	CASSYGETQYF	TGTGCCAGCAGTTACGGGGAGACCCAGTACTTC
TRBV4-1	TRBJ2-1	.	.	CASSLRQDRYNEQFF	TGCGCCAGCAGCCTGAGGCAGGACAGATACAATGAGCAGTTCTTC
TRBV20-1	TRBJ2-7	.	.	CSASTTAGRYEQYF	TGCAGTGCTTCTACTACAGCGGGCCGCTACGAGCAGTACTTC
TRBV14	TRBJ2-1	.	.	CASSQDINNEQFF	TGTGCCAGCAGCCAAGATATAAACAATGAGCAGTTCTTC